This T cell receptor beta chain was obtained from a study of shared clonotypes between healthy human individuals. Trimming at V came to 8 bases and at J to 7 bases, leaving 5 bases not matched to a gene. This CDR3 is 13 amino acids long. Per the germline V gene, CDR1 is MNHNS and CDR2 is SASEGT. Of note for this clone: The target antigen is unknown.

Only in-frame clones appear in the TCRdb table, and some are missing; sequencing was by immunoSEQ multiplex PCR. Of some 2,000,000 clones in the sample, around 95% were seen once. Findings and limits, study-wide: Rarefaction showed sorted-subset sequencing was incomplete despite large depth.

The clonotype comes from a man between 18 and 29 years old in good health. The chain employs TRBV6-1 and TRBJ1-4; 9 bases fit TRBD1. Source material: naive CD4+ T cells sorted from blood. Subset described: CD45RA+ positively selected. CDR3 coding DNA: TGTGCCAGCGGGGGACAGGGTAGTGAAAAACTGTTTTTT. Its translation is CASGGQGSEKLFF.